Listed below are T cell receptor beta chains from one sample, sequenced in a study of T cells in Graves' hyperthyroidism and ophthalmopathy. Each CDR3 protein gets one entry after TCRdb re-called the multiplex PCR reads with MiXCR. The table records about 400,000 distinct CDR3 sequences, around 14% of them present only once. Sequencing was carried out using blood. The receptors originated from a woman in her 30s with Graves' hyperthyroidism. Both conserved end residues are part of each CDR3. The D gene is left open where the match is weak. Clone size is stated in some rows and not others, as once, few, many or a class when expanded.

J gene: TRBJ1-2
clone size: few
V gene: TRBV28
D gene: .
CDR3 DNA: TGTGCCAGCAGTTTAGGGGTAGGGGGGGAGGGCTATGGCTACACCTTC
CDR3 protein: CASSLGVGGEGYGYTF

J gene: TRBJ2-7
clone size: few
V gene: TRBV5-1
D gene: TRBD2
CDR3 DNA: TGCGCCAGCAGCCCCTTCGGACTAGCGGGGACGATCTACGAGCAGTACTTC
CDR3 protein: CASSPFGLAGTIYEQYF

J gene: TRBJ2-1
clone size: .
V gene: TRBV7-2
D gene: TRBD2
CDR3 DNA: TGTGCCAGCAGCTTAGATCCGGGAGGGTTTGAGCAGTTCTTC
CDR3 protein: CASSLDPGGFEQFF

J gene: TRBJ2-3
clone size: few
V gene: TRBV7-9
D gene: .
CDR3 DNA: TGTGCCAGCAGCTTAGGCGCTCACGCGGGACGTACAGATACGCAGTATTTT
CDR3 protein: CASSLGAHAGRTDTQYF

J gene: TRBJ2-3
clone size: many
V gene: TRBV12-5
D gene: .
CDR3 DNA: TGTGCTAGTGGCCCCTCGGGCTCAGATACGCAGTATTTT
CDR3 protein: CASGPSGSDTQYF

J gene: TRBJ2-7
clone size: many
V gene: TRBV20-1
D gene: .
CDR3 DNA: TGCAGTGCTAGAGATGGGCAGGGTAACGAGCAGTACTTC
CDR3 protein: CSARDGQGNEQYF

J gene: TRBJ2-1
clone size: many
V gene: TRBV28
D gene: TRBD2
CDR3 DNA: TGTGCCAGCAGAGACCCCGCTAGCGGGAGTAGGGGTGAGCAGTTCTTC
CDR3 protein: CASRDPASGSRGEQFF

J gene: TRBJ2-5
clone size: .
V gene: TRBV12-3/TRBV12-4
D gene: .
CDR3 DNA: TGTGCCAGCAACAACATACTAGTTTTGGGGGAGACCCAGTACTTC
CDR3 protein: CASNNILVLGETQYF

J gene: TRBJ2-5
clone size: .
V gene: TRBV12-3/TRBV12-4
D gene: TRBD2
CDR3 DNA: TGTGCCAGCTCCCTCGCCGGGACTAATAGAGGGACCCAGTACTTC
CDR3 protein: CASSLAGTNRGTQYF

J gene: TRBJ1-5
clone size: few
V gene: TRBV20-1
D gene: .
CDR3 DNA: TGCAGTGCTAGTTACGGGGGCGGGAGCAATCAGCCCCAGCATTTT
CDR3 protein: CSASYGGGSNQPQHF

J gene: TRBJ2-1
clone size: many
V gene: TRBV15
D gene: .
CDR3 DNA: TGTGCCACTAGTCCGCGCGGCCGTAGCTCCTACAATGAGCAGTTCTTC
CDR3 protein: CATSPRGRSSYNEQFF

J gene: TRBJ2-7
clone size: many
V gene: TRBV9
D gene: TRBD2
CDR3 DNA: TGTGCCAGCAGCGTCGGGGGGGTCTACGAGCAGTACTTC
CDR3 protein: CASSVGGVYEQYF

J gene: TRBJ1-1
clone size: .
V gene: TRBV5-1
D gene: .
CDR3 DNA: TGCGCCAGCAGCTTGGAGGCAGGGAACACTGAAGCTTTCTTT
CDR3 protein: CASSLEAGNTEAFF

J gene: TRBJ1-1
clone size: .
V gene: TRBV7-9
D gene: .
CDR3 DNA: TGTGCCAGCAGCTTAGGACAGAGTTCTGGTGAAGCTTTCTTT
CDR3 protein: CASSLGQSSGEAFF

J gene: TRBJ1-5
clone size: many
V gene: TRBV3-1
D gene: .
CDR3 DNA: TGTGCCAGCAGCCAGGCGGGTCAGCCCCAGCATTTT
CDR3 protein: CASSQAGQPQHF

J gene: TRBJ1-5
clone size: few
V gene: TRBV15
D gene: .
CDR3 DNA: TGTGCCACCAGCAGAGATGCCGATCGGCCCCAGCATTTT
CDR3 protein: CATSRDADRPQHF

J gene: TRBJ2-7
clone size: .
V gene: TRBV5-6
D gene: TRBD1
CDR3 DNA: TGTGCCAGCAGCTTTGGACAGGGGGCTCCCAAGCAGTACTTC
CDR3 protein: CASSFGQGAPKQYF

J gene: TRBJ2-5
clone size: many
V gene: TRBV20-1
D gene: .
CDR3 DNA: TGCAGTGCTAGTTCGGGCAGCCAAGAGACCCAGTACTTC
CDR3 protein: CSASSGSQETQYF

J gene: TRBJ2-1
clone size: many
V gene: TRBV7-2
D gene: .
CDR3 DNA: TGTGCCAGCAGTTTCTCCTACAATGAGCAGTTCTTC
CDR3 protein: CASSFSYNEQFF

J gene: TRBJ2-3
clone size: many
V gene: TRBV12-3/TRBV12-4
D gene: TRBD2
CDR3 DNA: TGTGCCAGCAGTTCCGGGACTAGCGGAGATACGCAGTATTTT
CDR3 protein: CASSSGTSGDTQYF

J gene: TRBJ2-7
clone size: few
V gene: TRBV27
D gene: .
CDR3 DNA: TGTGCCAGCAGTTTATATAAACCGAGCTCCTACGAGCAGTACTTC
CDR3 protein: CASSLYKPSSYEQYF

J gene: TRBJ1-1
clone size: few
V gene: TRBV6-1
D gene: .
CDR3 DNA: TGTGCCAGCAGTGAAATAGACACTGAAGCTTTCTTT
CDR3 protein: CASSEIDTEAFF

J gene: TRBJ2-2
clone size: many
V gene: TRBV7-2
D gene: .
CDR3 DNA: TGTGCCAGCCGGTCAGGGAAGGGAGGGGAGCTGTTTTTT
CDR3 protein: CASRSGKGGELFF

J gene: TRBJ1-3
clone size: .
V gene: TRBV28
D gene: TRBD1
CDR3 DNA: TGTGCCAGCAGGGACAGGGTGATTGGAAACACCATATATTTT
CDR3 protein: CASRDRVIGNTIYF

J gene: TRBJ2-3
clone size: many
V gene: TRBV2
D gene: .
CDR3 DNA: TGTGCCAGCAGTGGTCAGGGTGGGACAGATACGCAGTATTTT
CDR3 protein: CASSGQGGTDTQYF

J gene: TRBJ1-4
clone size: .
V gene: TRBV24-1
D gene: .
CDR3 DNA: TGTGCCACCAGTGAAGAAGGGGTTAATGAAAAACTGTTTTTT
CDR3 protein: CATSEEGVNEKLFF

J gene: TRBJ2-3
clone size: few
V gene: TRBV20-1
D gene: .
CDR3 DNA: TGCAGTGCTCCGGGGACTCTCGCGGGAACAGATACGCAGTATTTT
CDR3 protein: CSAPGTLAGTDTQYF

J gene: TRBJ1-5
clone size: many
V gene: TRBV20-1
D gene: .
CDR3 DNA: TGCAGTGCTGACAGGATTAATCAGCCCCAGCATTTT
CDR3 protein: CSADRINQPQHF

J gene: TRBJ2-1
clone size: .
V gene: TRBV19
D gene: .
CDR3 DNA: TGTGCCAGTAGGCCAGACAGGCTGAGGGGGAATGAGCAGTTCTTC
CDR3 protein: CASRPDRLRGNEQFF

J gene: TRBJ2-7
clone size: many
V gene: TRBV7-9
D gene: TRBD1
CDR3 DNA: TGTGCCAGCAGCTCCGCAGGGGGCGCGGACGAGCAGTACTTC
CDR3 protein: CASSSAGGADEQYF

J gene: TRBJ2-1
clone size: many
V gene: TRBV2
D gene: .
CDR3 DNA: TGTGCCAGCAGGCCGGACTGGAACAATGAGCAGTTCTTC
CDR3 protein: CASRPDWNNEQFF

J gene: TRBJ2-6
clone size: .
V gene: TRBV20-1
D gene: .
CDR3 DNA: TGCAGTGCTAGAGAATGGTCGTCCGGGGCCAACGTCCTGACTTTC
CDR3 protein: CSAREWSSGANVLTF

J gene: TRBJ2-7
clone size: few
V gene: TRBV20-1
D gene: TRBD2
CDR3 DNA: TGCAGTGCTGCGAGCGGGGCCGGGGCCTACGAGCAGTACTTC
CDR3 protein: CSAASGAGAYEQYF

J gene: TRBJ1-1
clone size: few
V gene: TRBV19
D gene: .
CDR3 DNA: TGTGCCAGTAGTGCCACCGGGACCTTCGTCGAAGCTTTCTTT
CDR3 protein: CASSATGTFVEAFF

J gene: TRBJ2-2
clone size: few
V gene: TRBV15
D gene: TRBD2
CDR3 DNA: TGTGCCACCAGCGGAGGGACTAGCGGGTTTACCGGGGAGCTGTTTTTT
CDR3 protein: CATSGGTSGFTGELFF

J gene: TRBJ2-7
clone size: few
V gene: TRBV20-1
D gene: TRBD2
CDR3 DNA: TGCAGTGCTAGTCCCAGCGGGAGGGGGTTTAGCCACGAGCAGTACTTC
CDR3 protein: CSASPSGRGFSHEQYF

J gene: TRBJ1-1
clone size: .
V gene: TRBV6-1
D gene: .
CDR3 DNA: TGTGCCAGCAGTGGGGGTTTGGGGCTGAACGCTTTCTTT
CDR3 protein: CASSGGLGLNAFF

J gene: TRBJ2-1
clone size: many
V gene: TRBV6-1
D gene: TRBD2
CDR3 DNA: TGTGCCAGCAGTCAGCGACTAGCGGGCAGCTCCTACAATGAGCAGTTCTTC
CDR3 protein: CASSQRLAGSSYNEQFF

J gene: TRBJ2-1
clone size: .
V gene: TRBV5-4
D gene: TRBD1
CDR3 DNA: TGTGCCAGCAGCCTGGACAGGGGCAACAATGAGCAGTTCTTC
CDR3 protein: CASSLDRGNNEQFF

J gene: TRBJ2-1
clone size: many
V gene: TRBV12-3/TRBV12-4
D gene: TRBD1
CDR3 DNA: TGTGCCAGCAGTCAACAGGGGGTCGGCTACAATGAGCAGTTCTTC
CDR3 protein: CASSQQGVGYNEQFF

J gene: TRBJ2-1
clone size: many
V gene: TRBV11-3
D gene: TRBD1
CDR3 DNA: TGTGCCAGCAGCTCGGAACCGGGACAGGCGTACAATGAGCAGTTCTTC
CDR3 protein: CASSSEPGQAYNEQFF